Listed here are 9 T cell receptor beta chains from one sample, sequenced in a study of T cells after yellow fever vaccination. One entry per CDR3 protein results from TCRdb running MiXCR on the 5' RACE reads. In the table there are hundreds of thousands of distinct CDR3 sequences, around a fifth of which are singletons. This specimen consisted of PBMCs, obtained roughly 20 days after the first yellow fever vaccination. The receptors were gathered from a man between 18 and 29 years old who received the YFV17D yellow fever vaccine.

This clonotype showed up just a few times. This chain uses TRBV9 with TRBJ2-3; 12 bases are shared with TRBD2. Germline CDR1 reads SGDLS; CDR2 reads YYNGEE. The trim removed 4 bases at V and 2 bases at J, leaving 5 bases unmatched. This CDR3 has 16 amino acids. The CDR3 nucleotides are TGTGCCAGCAGCACCTCTAGCGGGGGGGTCACAGATACGCAGTATTTT. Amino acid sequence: CASSTSSGGVTDTQYF.

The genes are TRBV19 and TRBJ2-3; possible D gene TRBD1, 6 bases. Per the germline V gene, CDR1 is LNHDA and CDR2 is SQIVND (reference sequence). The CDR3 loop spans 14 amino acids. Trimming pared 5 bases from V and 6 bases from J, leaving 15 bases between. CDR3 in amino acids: CASSSDRRRDTQYF. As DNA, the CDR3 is TGTGCCAGTAGTTCAGACAGGCGGAGGGATACGCAGTATTTT.

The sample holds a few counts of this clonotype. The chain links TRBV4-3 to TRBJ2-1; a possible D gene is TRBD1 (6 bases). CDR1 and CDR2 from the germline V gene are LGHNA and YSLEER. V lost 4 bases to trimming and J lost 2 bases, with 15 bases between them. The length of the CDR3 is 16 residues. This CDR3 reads CASSPSMAGAYNEQFF. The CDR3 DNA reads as TGCGCCAGCAGCCCAAGTATGGCAGGGGCCTACAATGAGCAGTTCTTC.

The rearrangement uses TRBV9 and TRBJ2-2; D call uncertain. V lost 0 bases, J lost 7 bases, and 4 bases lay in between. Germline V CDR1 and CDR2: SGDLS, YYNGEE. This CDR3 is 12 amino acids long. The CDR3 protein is CASSVDSGELFF. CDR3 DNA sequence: TGTGCCAGCAGCGTAGATAGCGGGGAGCTGTTTTTT.

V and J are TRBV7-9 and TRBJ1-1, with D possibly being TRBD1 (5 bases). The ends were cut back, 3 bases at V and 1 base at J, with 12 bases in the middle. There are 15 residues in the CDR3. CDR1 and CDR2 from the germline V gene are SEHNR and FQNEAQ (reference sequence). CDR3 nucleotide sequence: TGTGCCAGCAGCTTTGGGCAGGGATCGAACACTGAAGCTTTCTTT. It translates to CASSFGQGSNTEAFF.

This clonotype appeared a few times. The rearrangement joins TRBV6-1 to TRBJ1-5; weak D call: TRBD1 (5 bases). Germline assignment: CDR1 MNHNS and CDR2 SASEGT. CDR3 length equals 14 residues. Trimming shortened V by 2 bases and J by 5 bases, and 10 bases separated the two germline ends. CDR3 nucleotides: TGTGCCAGCAGTGAATTAGTGGGGGATCAGCCCCAGCATTTT. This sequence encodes CASSELVGDQPQHF.

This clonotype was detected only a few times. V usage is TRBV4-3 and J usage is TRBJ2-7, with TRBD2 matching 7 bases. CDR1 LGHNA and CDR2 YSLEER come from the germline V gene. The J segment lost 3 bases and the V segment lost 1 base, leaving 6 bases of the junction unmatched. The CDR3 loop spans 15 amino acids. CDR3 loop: CASSQGRGLGYEQYF. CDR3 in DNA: TGCGCCAGCAGCCAAGGGAGAGGACTAGGCTACGAGCAGTACTTC.

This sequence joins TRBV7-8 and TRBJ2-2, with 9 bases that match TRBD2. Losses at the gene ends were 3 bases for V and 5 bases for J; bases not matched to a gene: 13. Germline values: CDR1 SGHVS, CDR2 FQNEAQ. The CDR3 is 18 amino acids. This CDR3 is CASSFSRGGRVWTGELFF. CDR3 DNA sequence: TGTGCCAGCAGCTTCTCGCGGGGGGGCCGGGTTTGGACCGGGGAGCTGTTTTTT.

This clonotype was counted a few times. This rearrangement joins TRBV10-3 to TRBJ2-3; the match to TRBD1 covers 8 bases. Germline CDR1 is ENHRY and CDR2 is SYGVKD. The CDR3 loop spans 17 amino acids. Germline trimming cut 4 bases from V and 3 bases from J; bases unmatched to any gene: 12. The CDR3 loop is CAISAGQGGVGTDTQYF. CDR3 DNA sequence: TGTGCCATCAGTGCAGGACAGGGTGGTGTGGGAACAGATACGCAGTATTTT.